The subject of this entry is one T cell receptor beta chain. Generated by immunoSEQ multiplex PCR, the TCRdb table keeps only in-frame clones and is missing some. This table holds 110,000 or so clones, approximately 90% found once. Trimming left V 2 bases short and J 10 bases short, with 13 bases between. The CDR3 is made up of 14 amino acids. Germline V CDR1 and CDR2: SGHNT, YYREEE (reference sequence). This sample was taken from a study of T cells after somatic rescue of genetic block. The sequence derives from a woman aged 18 to 35. Material: peripheral blood mononuclear cells (PBMCs). The gene calls are TRBV5-4 and TRBJ1-6; a possible D gene is TRBD1 (5 bases). The CDR3, as DNA: TGTGCCAGCAGCTTAGCAGGGACCCAATCACCCCTCCACTTT. Amino acid sequence: CASSLAGTQSPLHF.